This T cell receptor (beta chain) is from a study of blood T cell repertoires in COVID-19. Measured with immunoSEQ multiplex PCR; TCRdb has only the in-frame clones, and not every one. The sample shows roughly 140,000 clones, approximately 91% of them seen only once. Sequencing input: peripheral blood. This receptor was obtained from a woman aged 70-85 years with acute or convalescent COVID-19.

For the CDR3, the DNA is TGTGCCAGCTCACCAGCTGCCGGCCGGACTAACACTGAAGCTTTCTTT. Translation gives CASSPAAGRTNTEAFF. The chain recombines TRBV18 with TRBJ1-1; D gene uncertain. Germline CDR1 KGHSH, CDR2 LQKENI. There are 16 residues in the CDR3. The V and J ends lost 2 bases and 2 bases respectively, with 15 bases between them.